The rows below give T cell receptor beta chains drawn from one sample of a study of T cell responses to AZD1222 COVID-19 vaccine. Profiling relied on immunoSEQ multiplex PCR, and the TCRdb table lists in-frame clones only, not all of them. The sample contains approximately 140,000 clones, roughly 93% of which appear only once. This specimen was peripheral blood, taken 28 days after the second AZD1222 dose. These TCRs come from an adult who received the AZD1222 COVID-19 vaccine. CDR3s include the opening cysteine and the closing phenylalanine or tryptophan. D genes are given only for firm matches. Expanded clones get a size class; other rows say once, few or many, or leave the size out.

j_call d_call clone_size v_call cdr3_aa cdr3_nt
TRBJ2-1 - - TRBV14 CASSLLRNEQFF TGTGCCAGCAGCCTCTTGCGGAATGAGCAGTTCTTC
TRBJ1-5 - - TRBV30 CAWRPGGNQPQHF TGTGCCTGGAGGCCGGGGGGGAATCAGCCCCAGCATTTT
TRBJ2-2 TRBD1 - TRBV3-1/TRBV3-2 CASRWSEAGGFGTGELFF TGTGCCAGCAGATGGTCGGAGGCAGGGGGTTTCGGCACCGGGGAGCTGTTTTTT
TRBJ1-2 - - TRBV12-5 CASGLVTGPTYYYGYTF TGTGCTAGTGGTTTGGTGACAGGCCCCACCTACTACTATGGCTACACCTTC
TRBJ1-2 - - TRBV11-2 CASSRGEGIYGYTF TGTGCCAGCAGCCGGGGGGAGGGAATTTATGGCTACACCTTC
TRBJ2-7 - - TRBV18 CASSPPIGGGYEQYF TGTGCCAGCTCACCACCTATAGGGGGAGGATACGAGCAGTACTTC
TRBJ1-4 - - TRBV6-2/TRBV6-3 CASSYSSGFEKLFF TGTGCCAGCAGTTACTCTTCAGGATTTGAAAAACTGTTTTTT
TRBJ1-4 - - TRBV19 CASSRRGLQKLFF TGTGCCAGTAGCCGACGGGGGTTGCAAAAACTGTTTTTT
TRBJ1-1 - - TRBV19 CASSIQPYTEAFF TGTGCCAGTAGTATCCAACCGTACACTGAAGCTTTCTTT
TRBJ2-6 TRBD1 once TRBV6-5 CASRTGTGANVLTF TGTGCCAGCAGGACAGGGACTGGGGCCAACGTCCTGACTTTC
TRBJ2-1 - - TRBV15 CATSRAATPSPYNEQFF TGTGCCACCAGCAGAGCGGCTACCCCTTCCCCCTACAATGAGCAGTTCTTC
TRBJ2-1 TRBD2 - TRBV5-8 CASSTTSGRGEQFF TGTGCCAGTAGTACGACTAGCGGGAGGGGTGAGCAGTTCTTC
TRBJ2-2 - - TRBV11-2 CAFQRGLNTGELFF TGTGCCTTCCAAAGGGGTCTTAACACCGGGGAGCTGTTTTTT
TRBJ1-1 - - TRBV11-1 CASSLSAGNTEAFF TGTGCCAGCAGCTTATCGGCGGGGAACACTGAAGCTTTCTTT
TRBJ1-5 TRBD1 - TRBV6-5 CASRLGTGQNQPQHF TGTGCCAGCAGGCTAGGGACAGGACAGAATCAGCCCCAGCATTTT
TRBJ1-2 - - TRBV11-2 CASSFGTIYGYTF TGTGCCAGCAGCTTTGGGACCATCTATGGCTACACCTTC
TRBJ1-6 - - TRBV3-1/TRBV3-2 CASTSRDNNSPLHF TGTGCCAGCACTTCGCGGGACAATAATTCACCCCTCCACTTT
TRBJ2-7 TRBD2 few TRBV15 CATSTLAGGSYEQYF TGTGCCACCAGCACTTTAGCGGGAGGCTCCTACGAGCAGTACTTC
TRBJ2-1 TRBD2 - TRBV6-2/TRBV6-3 CASSLAGGLNEQFF TGTGCCAGCAGTCTAGCGGGAGGACTCAATGAGCAGTTCTTC
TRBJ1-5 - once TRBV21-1 CASSTKVISRGRSLSNQPQHF TGTGCCAGCAGCACCAAAGTTATATCCAGGGGGCGATCCCTTAGCAATCAGCCCCAGCATTTT